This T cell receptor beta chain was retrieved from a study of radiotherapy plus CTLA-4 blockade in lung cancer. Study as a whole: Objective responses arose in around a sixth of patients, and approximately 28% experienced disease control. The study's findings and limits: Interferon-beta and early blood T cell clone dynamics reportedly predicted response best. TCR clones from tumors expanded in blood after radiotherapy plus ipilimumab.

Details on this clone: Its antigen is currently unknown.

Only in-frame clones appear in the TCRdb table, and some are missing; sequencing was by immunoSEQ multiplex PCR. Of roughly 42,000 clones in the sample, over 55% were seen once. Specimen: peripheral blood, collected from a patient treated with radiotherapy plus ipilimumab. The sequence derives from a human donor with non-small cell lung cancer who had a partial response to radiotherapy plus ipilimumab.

CDR3 amino acids: CASSTPDRSYGYTF. DNA of the CDR3: TGTGCCAGTAGTACCCCCGACAGGAGCTATGGCTACACCTTC. V is TRBV19 and J is TRBJ1-2; tentative D call: TRBD1 (6 bases). V lost 4 bases and J 4 bases, leaving 13 bases between the germline ends. The germline CDR1 and CDR2 sequences are LNHDA and SQIVND (reference sequence). CDR3 length: 14 amino acids.